This T cell receptor beta chain is drawn from a study of cytomegalovirus exposure and HLA in healthy donors. Regarding the study as a whole: The availability of immune exposure information extended only to CMV serostatus.

Trimming cost V 3 bases and J 5 bases, with 13 bases left between them. Per germline, CDR1 MNHEY and CDR2 SMNVEV (reference sequence). CDR3 length: 14 amino acids. As regards this clone: The antigen is not known.

The PCR used 60 Vbeta and 13 Jbeta primers. The repertoire was sequenced with immunoSEQ multiplex PCR; TCRdb's copy has only in-frame clones and lacks some. This table has around 130,000 clones, over 70% appearing once. The chain is built from TRBV27 and TRBJ2-5; TRBD2 is a possible D gene (5 bases). This receptor was obtained from a woman in her thirties or forties in good health and CMV-seronegative. What was sequenced was PBMCs. CDR3 DNA sequence: TGTGCCAGCAGTTTTGGGCTGAGGAGGGAGACCCAGTACTTC. Amino acid sequence: CASSFGLRRETQYF.